This TCR beta chain appears in the sequencing data of a study of T cell repertoires in cytomegalovirus infection. Turning to the study itself: Use of recently identified HLA-C-restricted and well-studied HLA-B-restricted CMV epitopes was part of the study. Signatures in public TCR beta sequences pointed to both CMV infection and matching HLA type.

About this clonotype itself: The antigen remains unidentified.

TCRdb recomputed calls from the reads with MiXCR, one row per CDR3 protein. This sample has hundreds of thousands of distinct CDR3 sequences; 32% occur once, and the top ten carry around 12%. This CDR3 comprises 12 residues. Between the trimmed V and J ends, which lost 4 bases and 6 bases, there was a span of 8 bases. The germline V gene encodes CDR1 SGHNT and CDR2 YYREEE (reference sequence). The input for sequencing was cultured CD8+ T cells from PBMCs, taken from culture after CMV antigen stimulation. The rearrangement joins TRBV5-4 to TRBJ2-1; D ambiguous. The receptor comes from a human donor in good health (CMV status not recorded). Some clones in this sample may be carry-over from other donors' samples. The CDR3 sequence: CASSPAPNEQFF. CDR3 DNA: TGTGCCAGCAGCCCTGCCCCCAATGAGCAGTTCTTC.